These 20 T cell receptor beta chains share one sample of origin, sequenced in a study of cytomegalovirus exposure and HLA in healthy donors. The PCR was carried out with 60 Vbeta primers and 13 Jbeta primers. The protocol was immunoSEQ multiplex PCR, while the TCRdb copy is restricted to in-frame clones and leaves out a portion. The sample holds under 150,000 clones; over 60% are singletons and the top ten take less than 2%. The material sequenced was PBMCs. The receptors originated from a woman younger than 45 in good health and CMV-seronegative.

Only a few counts were recorded for this clone. This chain uses TRBV7-6 with TRBJ2-7; 7 nucleotides line up with TRBD1. This CDR3 has 16 residues. Germline trimming cut 5 bases from V and 3 bases from J; bases unmatched to any gene: 13. Germline V gene lookup returns CDR1 SGHVS and CDR2 FNYEAQ. CDR3 residues: CASSPDRVGVSYEQYF. The CDR3 nucleotides read TGTGCCAGCAGCCCTGACAGGGTGGGGGTAAGCTACGAGCAGTACTTC.

This sequence joins TRBV7-2 and TRBJ2-7, with 12 nucleotides matching TRBD1. The germline V gene encodes CDR1 SGHTA and CDR2 FQGNSA. Germline trimming cut 5 bases from V and 5 bases from J; bases unmatched to any gene: 10. CDR3 length equals 16 residues. The CDR3 nucleotides are TGTGCCAGCAGCACATCACTGGGACAGGGGGCGAACGAGCAGTACTTC. It translates to CASSTSLGQGANEQYF.

The V gene is TRBV5-1, the J gene TRBJ1-5; TRBD1 aligns across 9 bases. The CDR3 totals 16 residues. Germline CDR1 is SGHRS and CDR2 is YFSETQ. V dropped 4 bases and J dropped 0; count of bases not matched to a gene: 5. The CDR3 sequence is CASSRGTGNSNQPQHF. The CDR3 DNA reads TGCGCCAGCAGCCGAGGGACAGGGAATAGCAATCAGCCCCAGCATTTT. The whole variable domain, filled in from reference TRBV5-1 and TRBJ1-5, reads KAGVTQTPRYLIKTRGQQVTLSCSPISGHRSVSWYQQTPGQGLQFLFEYFSETQRNKGNFPGRFSGRQFSNSRSEMNVSTLELGDSALYLCASSRGTGNSNQPQHFGDGTRLSIL.

V gene TRBV7-3 combines with J gene TRBJ1-2; D is perhaps TRBD1 (6 bases). This CDR3 spans 15 amino acids. V was trimmed by 5 bases and J by 3 bases, leaving 16 bases between them. Germline V gives CDR1 SGHTA, CDR2 FQGTGA. The CDR3 DNA sequence: TGTGCCAGCAGCCCCCAAGGGGGGGATTACTATGGCTACACCTTC. It is translated as CASSPQGGDYYGYTF.

The chain has TRBV7-9 and TRBJ1-1, with D perhaps matching TRBD1 (5 bases). Germline-derived CDR1 and CDR2 are SEHNR and FQNEAQ (reference sequence). The CDR3 extends over 14 amino acids. The germline V and J ends were trimmed by 5 bases and 0 bases, with 10 bases remaining between them. Here the CDR3 DNA reads TGTGCCAGCAGCCCACAGGTTATGAACACTGAAGCTTTCTTT. It is translated as CASSPQVMNTEAFF.

The chain has TRBV4-2 and TRBJ1-2; unclear D gene. Germline V lookup: CDR1 LGHNA, CDR2 YNFKEQ. The V end was cut by 3 bases, the J end by 3 bases, with 11 bases between. There are 14 residues in the CDR3. CDR3 DNA: TGTGCCAGCAGCCATCCGCCGGGGTACTATGGCTACACCTTC. This translates into CASSHPPGYYGYTF.

The J gene is TRBJ2-6, the V gene TRBV7-9; 7 positions agree with TRBD2. The CDR3 sequence is 15 residues long. Germline CDR1 and CDR2: SEHNR and FQNEAQ (reference sequence). The ends lost 5 bases at V and 2 bases at J; junction bases unmatched: 3. DNA of the CDR3: TGTGCCAGCAGCCCGGGGGGTACTGGGGCCAACGTCCTGACTTTC. It translates to CASSPGGTGANVLTF. Looking up the rest from reference TRBV7-9 and TRBJ2-6 gives the full variable domain: DTGVSQNPRHKITKRGQNVTFRCDPISEHNRLYWYRQTLGQGPEFLTYFQNEAQLEKSRLLSDRFSAERPKGSFSTLEIQRTEQGDSAMYLCASSPGGTGANVLTFGAGSRLTVL.

This clone has only a few counts. The J gene is TRBJ1-1, the V gene TRBV6-4; no definite D call. This CDR3 comprises 13 residues. Between the trimmed V and J ends, which lost 5 bases and 0 bases, there was a span of 7 bases. Per the germline V gene, CDR1 is MRHNA and CDR2 is SNTAGT. The CDR3 DNA reads TGTGCCAGCAGTTTGGCACTGAACACTGAAGCTTTCTTT. Protein sequence: CASSLALNTEAFF.

The gene calls are TRBV19 and TRBJ1-2; D remains unclear. This CDR3 region has 14 residues. CDR1 LNHDA and CDR2 SQIVND come from the germline V gene (reference sequence). Trimming left V 4 bases short and J 5 bases short, with 14 bases between. CDR3 sequence reads: CASSTSSTEYGYTF. The CDR3 DNA reads as TGTGCCAGTAGTACGTCATCTACAGAATATGGCTACACCTTC.

This clone showed up just once. This rearrangement joins TRBV19 to TRBJ1-4; tentative D call: TRBD1 (5 bases). Trimming pared 4 bases from V and 3 bases from J, leaving 9 bases between. Germline V CDR1 and CDR2: LNHDA, SQIVND (reference sequence). The CDR3 contains 14 residues. DNA for the CDR3: TGTGCCAGTAGTACTGGGGGGGCTAATGAAAAACTGTTTTTT. Translation: CASSTGGANEKLFF. Filled out from reference TRBV19 and TRBJ1-4, the complete variable domain reads DGGITQSPKYLFRKEGQNVTLSCEQNLNHDAMYWYRQDPGQGLRLIYYSQIVNDFQKGDIAEGYSVSREKKESFPLTVTSAQKNPTAFYLCASSTGGANEKLFFGSGTQLSVL.

The chain employs TRBV19 and TRBJ2-2; D may be TRBD2 (5 bases). The CDR3 runs 16 residues. The germline V and J ends were trimmed by 3 bases and 5 bases, with 16 bases remaining between them. Germline CDR1 and CDR2: LNHDA and SQIVND (reference sequence). This CDR3 reads CASSIAAGVITGELFF. The CDR3 DNA reads TGTGCCAGTAGTATTGCGGCGGGTGTAATAACCGGGGAGCTGTTTTTT.

This clone came up a few times. The V call is TRBV6-6, the J call TRBJ2-2, with TRBD2 matching 9 bases. The V gene's germline CDR1 is MNHNY and CDR2 SVGAGI (reference sequence). This CDR3 region has 14 residues. J lost 6 bases, V lost 8 bases, and 7 bases had no gene match. The CDR3 loop is CASRGGGGSGELFF. The CDR3 nucleotides are TGTGCCAGCCGAGGCGGGGGGGGGTCCGGGGAGCTGTTTTTT.

The gene calls are TRBV5-1 and TRBJ2-2, with 8 bases matching TRBD1. The V gene's germline CDR1 is SGHRS and CDR2 YFSETQ. V shed 4 bases and J 7 bases; nucleotides not matched to a gene: 12. The CDR3 extends over 16 amino acids. DNA for the CDR3: TGCGCCAGCAGCCCCTTTGGACAGGGTATTGGCGGGGAGCTGTTTTTT. Amino acids: CASSPFGQGIGGELFF.

The rearrangement links TRBV18 to TRBJ1-4; D gene ambiguous. The CDR3 is made up of 16 amino acids. Germline V CDR1 and CDR2: KGHSH, LQKENI. The V and J ends lost 5 bases and 0 bases respectively, with 13 bases between them. The CDR3, as DNA: TGTGCCAGCTCATCCACGGGGATAGCAACTAATGAAAAACTGTTTTTT. This translates into CASSSTGIATNEKLFF.

Worth noting for this clone: The junction departs from the called germline gene at one end, perhaps through a read error. The chain recombines TRBV7-9 with TRBJ1-6; 9 bases line up with TRBD1. Germline V lookup: CDR1 SEHNR, CDR2 FQNEAQ (reference sequence). CDR3 length: 16 residues. The chain's CDR3 is CSSSLGQGFVNSPLHF. The CDR3 DNA sequence: TGTTCCAGCAGCTTAGGACAGGGGTTTGTGAATTCACCCCTCCACTTT.

The table lists this clone with a few counts. The CDR3 nucleotides are TGTGCCTCGGTCCCTTCGACTAGCGGGGAGGGGACCCAGTACTTC. This codes for CASVPSTSGEGTQYF. This sequence joins TRBV6-1 and TRBJ2-5; 11 bases match TRBD2. V was pared by 11 bases and J by 7 bases, with 15 bases of the junction left unmatched. The CDR3 totals 15 residues. Germline assignment: CDR1 MNHNS and CDR2 SASEGT.

The V call is TRBV4-3, the J call TRBJ2-3; 7 nucleotides align to TRBD2. Germline CDR1 is LGHNA and CDR2 is YSLEER. The CDR3 totals 14 residues. V dropped 5 bases and J dropped 4; count of bases not matched to a gene: 6. CDR3 nucleotide sequence: TGCGCCAGCAGCTTCCAGCGGGGCCCAGATACGCAGTATTTT. Amino acid sequence: CASSFQRGPDTQYF.

J is TRBJ2-7 and V is TRBV6-5; 12 bases line up with TRBD2. CDR1 MNHEY and CDR2 SVGAGI come from the germline V gene. The CDR3 contains 13 residues. V lost 8 bases, J lost 4 bases, and 3 bases stayed unmatched. This CDR3 reads CASQTSGGYEQYF. DNA of the CDR3: TGTGCCAGCCAAACTAGCGGGGGGTACGAGCAGTACTTC.

This clone was observed a handful of times. This rearrangement joins TRBV12-5 to TRBJ2-1, with 9 bases that match TRBD1. The V gene's germline CDR1 is LGHNT and CDR2 FRNRAP. This CDR3 is 15 amino acids long. V gave up 2 bases and J gave up 7 bases; unmatched junction bases: 6. CDR3 in amino acids: CASGLWGTGKNEQFF. The DNA of the CDR3 is TGTGCTAGTGGTTTGTGGGGGACAGGGAAGAATGAGCAGTTCTTC.

The chain joins TRBV27 to TRBJ2-7; the match to TRBD1 covers 8 bases. Trimming cost V 10 bases and J 3 bases; bases outside gene matches: 14. Germline V lookup: CDR1 MNHEY, CDR2 SMNVEV (reference sequence). The CDR3 sequence is 15 residues long. The CDR3 sequence: CATKLADREGYEQYF. The CDR3 DNA reads as TGTGCCACCAAGTTGGCGGACAGGGAAGGCTACGAGCAGTACTTC.